These 8 T cell receptor beta chains were sequenced from one sample in a study of T cells after yellow fever vaccination. TCRdb re-called the 5' RACE reads through MiXCR, storing one row per CDR3 protein. The table records some 500,000 distinct CDR3 sequences, approximately 13% of them present only once. Sequences were derived from PBMCs, sampled on the day of the yellow fever booster vaccination. These receptors were taken from a man aged 25 to 40 who received the YFV17D yellow fever vaccine.

This clonotype showed up just a few times. The V and J genes are TRBV5-4 and TRBJ2-7, with TRBD1 as a possible D gene (5 bases). Germline V gives CDR1 SGHNT, CDR2 YYREEE (reference sequence). Trimming shortened V by 1 base and J by 2 bases, and 13 bases separated the two germline ends. CDR3 length: 15 residues. CDR3 sequence (DNA): TGTGCCAGCAGCTTGTTTCAGGGTATCCCCTACGAGCAGTACTTC. Translated: CASSLFQGIPYEQYF.

The chain couples TRBV7-2 to TRBJ2-7; a weak D match, TRBD2 (5 bases). The germline V gene encodes CDR1 SGHTA and CDR2 FQGNSA. V was cut by 5 bases and J by 3 bases, with 11 bases left in between. The CDR3 spans 13 residues. CDR3 protein: CASSIPTNYEQYF. The CDR3 DNA sequence: TGTGCCAGCAGCATCCCGACTAACTACGAGCAGTACTTC. Looking up the rest from reference TRBV7-2 and TRBJ2-7 gives the full variable domain: GAGVSQSPSNKVTEKGKDVELRCDPISGHTALYWYRQSLGQGLEFLIYFQGNSAPDKSGLPSDRFSAERTGGSVSTLTIQRTQQEDSAVYLCASSIPTNYEQYFGPGTRLTVT.

As to this clonotype: Relative to the germline gene, one junction end is altered; a read error may explain this. V and J are TRBV20-1 and TRBJ2-3; 13 bases align to TRBD2. Germline CDR1 DFQATT, CDR2 SNEGSKA (reference sequence). The CDR3 totals 16 residues. The CDR3 sequence: CCAARTSGRGIDTQYF. The CDR3 nucleotides read TGCTGTGCGGCACGGACTAGCGGGAGAGGTATAGATACGCAGTATTTT.

The chain combines TRBV29-1 with TRBJ2-7; possibly TRBD2 for D (7 bases). V was clipped by 5 bases and J by 4 bases, with 15 bases between them. Germline V CDR1 and CDR2: SQVTM, ANQGSEA. The CDR3 sequence is 13 residues long. This chain's CDR3 is CSVRGAGSYEQYF. DNA of the CDR3: TGCAGCGTTCGGGGGGCGGGGAGTTACGAGCAGTACTTC.

This clonotype has just a few counts. The CDR3 DNA follows: TGCAGTGCTAGGGGTGGCAGGGGTCCAGATACGCAGTATTTT. Translating gives CSARGGRGPDTQYF. This chain links TRBV20-1 with TRBJ2-3, with D tentatively TRBD1 (6 bases). Looked up from germline, CDR1 is DFQATT and CDR2 is SNEGSKA (reference sequence). V gave up 3 bases and J gave up 4 bases, with 14 bases separating them. This CDR3 has 14 residues.

This clonotype came up many times. The J gene is TRBJ2-5, the V gene TRBV15; D is uncertain. The V gene's germline CDR1 is LNHNV and CDR2 YYDKDF (reference sequence). With 0 bases removed from V and 4 bases from J, the gap between germline ends came to 6 bases. This CDR3 has 13 residues. DNA for the CDR3: TGTGCCACCAGCAGAGATCCTTCAGAGACCCAGTACTTC. Translating it yields CATSRDPSETQYF.

This clonotype occurred many times. The chain has TRBV11-3 and TRBJ2-3; D call uncertain. Per the germline V gene, CDR1 is SGHNT and CDR2 is YENEEA. Trimming took off 2 bases at V and 0 bases at J, with 6 bases between the two ends. CDR3 size: 14 residues. As DNA, the CDR3 is TGTGCCAGCAGCTTAACCGGGAGCACAGATACGCAGTATTTT. This encodes CASSLTGSTDTQYF.

This clonotype was seen a handful of times. The chain employs TRBV6-2 or TRBV6-3 and TRBJ1-4, with TRBD1 as a possible D gene (5 bases). Trimming removed 2 bases from V and 12 bases from J, with 10 bases in between. The CDR3 loop spans 12 amino acids. Germline CDR1 reads MNHEY; CDR2 reads SVGEGT. The CDR3 DNA reads TGTGCCAGCAGTTACCAGACAGCTGAACTGTTTTTT. This encodes CASSYQTAELFF.